The clone carrying this T cell receptor (beta chain) has a single count. Its antigen is undetermined. The PCR made use of 60 Vbeta and 13 Jbeta primers. The method was immunoSEQ multiplex PCR; TCRdb's version includes in-frame clones alone and lacks a portion of them. The table shows about 97,000 clones, with roughly 80% occurring only once. This sample was included in a study of cytomegalovirus exposure and HLA in healthy donors. Study-level background: Around 85 million unique TCR sequences came from HLA-typed donors in an early release. Broader study findings: Later analysis associated a missense DCLRE1C variant with TCR beta V- and J-gene trimming.

CDR3 length: 14 residues. CDR1 is SGHTA, CDR2 FQGNSA, per germline. Trimming cost V 2 bases and J 5 bases, with 12 bases left between them. The chain recombines TRBV7-2 with TRBJ2-5; a weak D match, TRBD1 (6 bases). What was sequenced was PBMCs. The receptor was isolated from a man aged 35 to 55 in good health and CMV-seronegative. CDR3 nucleotides: TGTGCCAGCAGCTTAATGGGACAAAAGGAGACCCAGTACTTC. Residues: CASSLMGQKETQYF.